One T cell receptor beta chain is described in this entry. Regions amplified from RNA transcripts were the TCR beta CDR3 regions. During a first-round RT-PCR of the TCR CDR3, the HTBI primer set was used. TCRdb called the multiplex PCR reads again in MiXCR, with one record for every CDR3 protein. The sample holds 380,000 or so distinct CDR3 sequences, roughly 14% seen once. V lost 2 bases, J lost 1 base, and 8 bases lay in between. The germline CDR1 and CDR2 sequences are WNHNN and SYGVQD (reference sequence). This CDR3 is 14 amino acids long. The data originate from a study of T cells in Graves' hyperthyroidism and ophthalmopathy.

Sequencing was done on a sample of blood. The receptor comes from a woman aged 30 to 39 with Graves' hyperthyroidism. This sequence joins TRBV10-1 and TRBJ2-5; D gene ambiguous. The CDR3 DNA is TGCGCCAGCAGTGAGGCCGGAACCCAAGAGACCCAGTACTTC. Translated, it gives CASSEAGTQETQYF.